The next 17 T cell receptor beta chains were all read from a single sample in a study of identical twins. TCRdb analysed the 5' RACE reads with MiXCR anew, one entry per CDR3 protein. The data contain some 730,000 distinct CDR3 sequences, 15% to 20% of them seen just once; the ten biggest clones take up around 13%. The data also belong to a second study, concerning T cells expressing NK-cell markers.

Input material: PBMCs. The receptors were sampled from a woman aged 18-35 years in good health.

This chain links TRBV5-1 with TRBJ2-7; D gene ambiguous. This CDR3 contains 15 residues. Germline CDR1 SGHRS, CDR2 YFSETQ. Trimming cost V 4 bases and J 6 bases, with 20 bases left between them. The CDR3 is CASSITAPGRGEQYF. CDR3 sequence (DNA): TGCGCCAGCAGCATAACAGCCCCTGGACGCGGCGAGCAGTACTTC.

The chain couples TRBV27 to TRBJ2-1; TRBD2 is a possible D gene (6 bases). Deletions cut 5 bases from V and 2 bases from J, with 10 bases between. The CDR3 is made up of 14 amino acids. The germline V gene has CDR1 MNHEY and CDR2 SMNVEV (reference sequence). The CDR3 DNA sequence: TGTGCCAGCAGTATTAGCGGCCCCTACAATGAGCAGTTCTTC. Encoded protein: CASSISGPYNEQFF.

J is TRBJ1-1 and V is TRBV28; no definite D call. With 6 bases removed from V and 1 base from J, the gap between germline ends came to 9 bases. The length of the CDR3 is 13 residues. Germline CDR1 and CDR2: MDHEN and SYDVKM. This CDR3 reads CASRFFGNTEAFF. The CDR3 bases are TGTGCCAGCAGATTTTTCGGGAACACTGAAGCTTTCTTT. Combining the CDR3 with reference TRBV28 and TRBJ1-1 gives the whole variable domain DVKVTQSSRYLVKRTGEKVFLECVQDMDHENMFWYRQDPGLGLRLIYFSYDVKMKEKGDIPEGYSVSREKKERFSLILESASTNQTSMYLCASRFFGNTEAFFGQGTRLTVV.

This clonotype was found a few times. This chain connects TRBV29-1 to TRBJ2-5; maybe TRBD1 (6 bases). The CDR3 sequence is 12 residues long. The germline V gene has CDR1 SQVTM and CDR2 ANQGSEA. Trimming pared 5 bases from V and 4 bases from J, leaving 11 bases between. The CDR3 reads CSVRQGTETQYF. CDR3 coding DNA: TGCAGCGTTCGCCAGGGGACAGAGACCCAGTACTTC.

The J gene is TRBJ2-3, the V gene TRBV11-2; maybe TRBD2 (5 bases). The CDR3 loop spans 19 amino acids. V lost 7 bases and J 0 bases, leaving 26 bases between the germline ends. CDR1 SGHAT and CDR2 FQNNGV come from the germline V gene. CDR3 DNA: TGTGCCAGCAACTTCGGGGTGTGGAGAGCAGGTTCTAGCACAGATACGCAGTATTTT. Translation: CASNFGVWRAGSSTDTQYF.

This rearrangement joins TRBV5-1 to TRBJ2-1, with D perhaps TRBD2 (6 bases). The germline gives CDR1 SGHRS, CDR2 YFSETQ. The CDR3 covers 16 residues. V dropped 4 bases and J dropped 0 bases, with 14 bases sitting between them. CDR3 loop: CASSPLIGGSYNEQFF. The CDR3 region has the DNA TGCGCCAGCAGCCCGCTTATCGGGGGCTCCTACAATGAGCAGTTCTTC.

V usage is TRBV3-1 and J usage is TRBJ1-6; D not certain. Germline V CDR1 and CDR2: LGHDT, YNNKEL (reference sequence). This CDR3 contains 14 residues. V was shortened by 7 bases and J by 9 bases, with 16 bases between the two germline ends. Written as DNA, the CDR3 is TGTGCCAGCAACCTCCGGGAGGAGGCTTCACCCCTCCACTTT. Protein product: CASNLREEASPLHF.

V is TRBV12-3 or TRBV12-4 and J is TRBJ2-1, with D tentatively TRBD1 or TRBD2 (5 bases each). The V end was cut by 5 bases, the J end by 7 bases, with 21 bases between. The CDR3 runs 16 residues. The CDR3 sequence: CASSPRGWNEGNEQFF. The CDR3 bases are TGTGCCAGCAGTCCCCGTGGATGGAATGAGGGGAATGAGCAGTTCTTC.

The rearrangement uses TRBV20-1 and TRBJ2-1; 10 bases line up with TRBD2. J gave up 2 bases and V 2 bases, and 6 bases lay outside the gene matches. Germline V gene lookup returns CDR1 DFQATT and CDR2 SNEGSKA (reference sequence). The CDR3 sequence is 16 residues long. The CDR3 DNA follows: TGCAGTGCTAGATCCCAAACTAGCGGGACCTACAATGAGCAGTTCTTC. This encodes CSARSQTSGTYNEQFF.

This clonotype was recorded only once. The chain joins TRBV7-7 to TRBJ2-2, with TRBD2 identical over 8 bases. Trimming at V came to 2 bases and at J to 7 bases, leaving 6 bases not matched to a gene. There are 15 residues in the CDR3. The germline gives CDR1 SSHAT, CDR2 FNYEAQ (reference sequence). The CDR3 protein is CASSLTGGRVGELFF. The CDR3 DNA is TGTGCCAGCAGCTTAACGGGAGGGAGAGTCGGGGAGCTGTTTTTT.

In this sample, this clonotype turned up a few times. The chain joins TRBV20-1 to TRBJ2-1; D is ambiguous. Trimming left V 2 bases short and J 0 bases short, with 14 bases between. The CDR3 runs to 16 residues. Germline V lookup: CDR1 DFQATT, CDR2 SNEGSKA (reference sequence). Here the CDR3 DNA reads TGCAGTGCTAGAAAGATGCCAGGCAGCTCCTACAATGAGCAGTTCTTC. Residues: CSARKMPGSSYNEQFF.

V and J are TRBV12-3 or TRBV12-4 and TRBJ2-3; the match to TRBD2 covers 11 bases. V dropped 3 bases and J dropped 1; count of bases not matched to a gene: 6. The CDR3 loop spans 17 amino acids. The CDR3 DNA follows: TGTGCCAGCAGTTTGGTCCTACTAGCGGGGGGCACAGATACGCAGTATTTT. Its translation is CASSLVLLAGGTDTQYF.

The V gene is TRBV7-9, the J gene TRBJ2-7; no firm D call. The V end was cut by 4 bases, the J end by 0 bases, with 19 bases between. This CDR3 contains 17 residues. The germline gives CDR1 SEHNR, CDR2 FQNEAQ (reference sequence). The CDR3 DNA follows: TGTGCCAGCAGCTCGAACACGTTTACCGGGTCCTCCTACGAGCAGTACTTC. It translates to CASSSNTFTGSSYEQYF.

This rearrangement joins TRBV29-1 to TRBJ2-3; unclear D gene. The ends were cut back, 5 bases at V and 2 bases at J, with 8 bases in the middle. The CDR3 extends over 12 amino acids. Germline-derived CDR1 and CDR2 are SQVTM and ANQGSEA. The CDR3 DNA reads TGCAGCGTTTTACAGCCCACAGATACGCAGTATTTT. Translation: CSVLQPTDTQYF.

The V and J genes are TRBV20-1 and TRBJ2-1; D is unresolved. The ends were cut back, 3 bases at V and 0 bases at J, with 15 bases in the middle. From germline, CDR1 is DFQATT and CDR2 SNEGSKA (reference sequence). The CDR3 loop spans 16 amino acids. The CDR3: CSARGSRTSSYNEQFF. The CDR3 DNA sequence: TGCAGTGCTAGGGGAAGCCGAACCAGCTCCTACAATGAGCAGTTCTTC.

This clonotype was seen a handful of times. The chain uses TRBV6-5 and TRBJ2-4, with TRBD2 matching over 9 bases. The CDR3 sequence is 17 residues long. From germline, CDR1 is MNHEY and CDR2 SVGAGI. Trimming cost V 2 bases and J 3 bases; bases outside gene matches: 8. The CDR3: CASSYISGSVGKNIQYF. CDR3 nucleotide sequence: TGTGCCAGCAGTTACATTAGCGGGAGTGTCGGCAAAAACATTCAGTACTTC.

The CDR3 DNA is TGCGCCAGCAGCTTGGAGCCCCACGGAGATACGCAGTATTTT. Protein product: CASSLEPHGDTQYF. The V gene is TRBV5-1, the J gene TRBJ2-3; D remains unclear. V lost 0 bases and J lost 5, with 10 bases in between. The CDR3 contains 14 residues. CDR1 SGHRS and CDR2 YFSETQ come from the germline V gene.